This entry concerns a single T cell receptor beta chain. Antigen: not known. TCRdb keeps only in-frame clones here, not all; method: immunoSEQ multiplex PCR. Here the sample spans hundreds of thousands of clones, 70% being singletons. The data stem from a study of cytotoxic CD8 clonotypes in ibrutinib-treated CLL. Study-wide context: In all, about eleven patients were relapsed/refractory, approximately 16 were treatment-naive and roughly 18 were IGHV unmutated. Study-wide results and caveats: Treatment left the uncommon public clonotypes either contracted or stable in frequency. Clonality increased at ibrutinib response, then returned toward baseline at progression. Baseline clonality, above age-matched healthy donor levels, tracked circulating CD8+ T-cell counts.

The CDR3 spans 11 residues. In germline, CDR1 is DFQATT, CDR2 SNEGSKA (reference sequence). Here the sequenced sample was PBMCs, taken after 24 months of ibrutinib treatment. The TCR originated in a human donor with chronic lymphocytic leukemia. J is TRBJ2-1 and V is TRBV20-1; D is uncertain. For the CDR3, the DNA is TGCAGGCCCGCGGCTGGGAATGAGCAGTTCTTC. Translated: CRPAAGNEQFF.